These 10 T cell receptor beta chains were sequenced from one sample in a study of T cell clonality in common variable immunodeficiency. Clones were sequenced by immunoSEQ multiplex PCR, and TCRdb holds only the in-frame ones, with some missing. The repertoire consists of about 66,000 clones, none detected only once. Sequencing was performed on peripheral blood mononuclear cells. Source of these receptors: a person between 18 and 69 years old in good health.

Many counts were recorded for this clone. The read terminates 3 residues before the CDR3 end, so the remaining end is supplied by the germline J gene. The chain has TRBV6-4 and TRBJ1-2; D possibly corresponds to TRBD1 (6 bases). Germline CDR1 MRHNA, CDR2 SNTAGT. There are 15 residues in the CDR3. Trimming pared 8 bases from V and 0 bases from J, leaving 16 bases between. The part of the CDR3 DNA that was read is TGTGCCAGCCGGCGGGACAACCTAGCTAACTATGGC. Residues: CASRRDNLANYG. The whole CDR3 is CASRRDNLANYGYTF.

This clone was seen repeatedly, ten times or more. The CDR3 goes on 3 residues after the read ends, and that part is filled in from the germline J gene. This chain links TRBV2 with TRBJ2-7; D perhaps matches TRBD2 (5 bases). The CDR3 runs 12 residues. V dropped 5 bases and J dropped 6 bases, with 11 bases sitting between them. Germline V CDR1 and CDR2: SNHLY, FYNNEI. CDR3 region: CASSRASLEQYF. The CDR3 DNA, read in part, is TGTGCCAGCAGTCGGGCTAGCCTCGAG.

There are many counts of this clone. The read falls 3 residues short of the CDR3 end, and the missing part is taken from the germline J gene. This chain uses TRBV19 with TRBJ2-7; 9 nucleotides align to TRBD1. Looked up from germline, CDR1 is LNHDA and CDR2 is SQIVND (reference sequence). After removal of 3 bases from V and 4 bases from J, the junction contained 13 bases not matched to a gene. CDR3 length: 17 residues. The part of the CDR3 DNA that was read is TGTGCCAGTAGTATTGCGGGACAGGGATCTTTAGCGTACGAG. Residues: CASSIAGQGSLAYE. The CDR3 in its entirety is CASSIAGQGSLAYEQYF.

This clone was counted ten times or more. Here the CDR3 reads CASSQFHRSTDTQYF. CDR3 DNA, as far as it was read: TGCGCCAGCAGTCAGTTCCACAGGAGCACAGATACG. V gene TRBV23-1 combines with J gene TRBJ2-3; D possibly corresponds to TRBD1 (5 bases). Sequencing ends 3 residues short of the CDR3 end; the germline J gene provides the rest. TRBV23-1 qualifies as an ORF whose function is uncertain. The CDR3 spans 15 residues. Trimming shortened V by 3 bases and J by 0 bases, and 10 bases separated the two germline ends.

This clone was seen at least ten times. Sequencing ends 3 residues short of the CDR3 end; the germline J gene provides the rest. The chain combines TRBV19 with TRBJ2-3; 15 nucleotides agree with TRBD2. The CDR3 has 18 residues. Trimming at V came to 4 bases and at J to 0 bases, leaving 5 bases not matched to a gene. Per germline, CDR1 LNHDA and CDR2 SQIVND (reference sequence). CDR3 protein: CASSTGLAGGPSTDTQYF. Incomplete CDR3 DNA: TGTGCCAGTAGTACGGGACTAGCGGGGGGCCCTAGCACAGATACG.

Many counts were recorded for this clone. The read finishes 3 residues shy of the CDR3 end, and the germline J gene is used to complete it. The rearrangement uses TRBV6-1 and TRBJ2-2; a possible D gene is TRBD1 (6 bases). Germline CDR1 reads MNHNS; CDR2 reads SASEGT. The CDR3 sequence is 14 residues long. The V and J ends lost 2 bases and 7 bases respectively, with 11 bases between them. The covered CDR3 bases are TGTGCCAGCAGTGAACTACAGGGTAACGGGGAG. It is translated as CASSELQGNGE. The whole CDR3 protein is CASSELQGNGELFF.

This clone was recorded at least ten times. The CDR3 end falls 3 residues outside the read, so it is completed with the germline J gene. The V call is TRBV20-1, the J call TRBJ2-5; no firm D call. V lost 0 bases to trimming and J lost 3 bases, with 8 bases between them. This CDR3 comprises 13 residues. Looked up from germline, CDR1 is DFQATT and CDR2 is SNEGSKA (reference sequence). CDR3 region: CSAREMGEETQYF. The DNA read from the CDR3 is TGCAGTGCTAGAGAGATGGGCGAAGAGACC.

This clone showed up many times. The read ends 3 residues early relative to the CDR3; the germline J gene fills the gap. The V call is TRBV30, the J call TRBJ1-2; maybe TRBD1 (6 bases). Trimming took off 7 bases at V and 5 bases at J, with 14 bases between the two ends. Germline CDR1 is GTSNPN and CDR2 is SVGIG (reference sequence). The CDR3 length is 12 residues. The CDR3 loop reads CASSDSLYGYTF. Partial CDR3 DNA: TGTGCCTCTTCGGACAGTCTATATGGC.

This clone occurred many times. The CDR3 extends 3 residues past the end of the read, so its final part is completed from the germline J gene. The chain is built from TRBV4-1 and TRBJ2-3; TRBD2 aligns across 10 bases. V dropped 0 bases and J dropped 6; count of bases not matched to a gene: 6. The CDR3 has 16 residues. Germline CDR1 and CDR2: MGHRA and YSYEKL. This chain's CDR3 is CASSQDGNSGRDTQYF. The sequenced part of the CDR3 DNA is TGCGCCAGCAGCCAAGATGGCAATAGCGGGAGGGATACG.

This clone has at least ten counts. The CDR3 spells CASSSNRGRATGELFF. The CDR3 bases that were read are TGTGCCAGCAGCTCTAACAGGGGGCGGGCCACCGGGGAG. The chain combines TRBV13 with TRBJ2-2, with 9 bases aligning to TRBD1. Sequencing ends 3 residues short of the CDR3 end; the germline J gene provides the rest. CDR1 PRHDT and CDR2 FYEKMQ come from the germline V gene (reference sequence). With 4 bases clipped from V and 4 bases from J, the junction kept 7 bases outside the gene matches. The CDR3 has 16 residues. The full variable domain, in which reference TRBV13 and TRBJ2-2 provide the parts outside the CDR3, is AAGVIQSPRHLIKEKRETATLKCYPIPRHDTVYWYQQGPGQDPQFLISFYEKMQSDKGSIPDRFSAQQFSDYHSELNMSSLELGDSALYFCASSSNRGRATGELFFGEGSRLTVL.